The entry that follows covers one TCR beta chain sequence. Its specificity is unknown. Source material for PBMCs was more than 9.5 ml fresh peripheral blood. The data were taken from a study of T cells in Graves' hyperthyroidism and ophthalmopathy. Trimming removed 7 bases at V and 0 bases at J, with 10 bases between. Per germline, CDR1 MNHNS and CDR2 SASEGT. The CDR3 loop spans 14 amino acids. What was amplified from RNA transcripts were TCR beta CDR3 regions. The TCR CDR3 was amplified in a first-round RT-PCR using the HTBI primer set. TCRdb itself ran the multiplex PCR reads through MiXCR, one entry per CDR3 protein. Found here are hundreds of thousands of distinct CDR3 sequences, approximately 18% of them singletons; the top ten hold over 15%. Study-level findings and limits: Model-based prediction identified ophthalmopathy a median 6.5 months prior to its onset. Most clonotypes that expanded in the thyroid above 0.001 also showed up in blood.

This chain joins TRBV6-1 and TRBJ1-5; no reliable D call. The source material was blood. This receptor was identified in a woman in her 50s with Graves' hyperthyroidism that later progressed to Graves' ophthalmopathy. CDR3 region: CASKTRYSNQPQHF. The CDR3 DNA reads TGTGCCAGCAAGACAAGGTATAGCAATCAGCCCCAGCATTTT.